This T cell receptor beta chain was retrieved from a study of blood T cell repertoires in COVID-19. Study-level information: Samples representing acute and convalescent COVID-19 were sourced from the United States, Italy and Spain.

Participant age was roughly 18 to 90 years, and participants resided in 24 US areas. V was trimmed by 4 bases and J by 0 bases, leaving 4 bases between them. The germline V gene encodes CDR1 SGHTA and CDR2 FQGNSA. The CDR3 runs 14 residues. The repertoire was sequenced with immunoSEQ multiplex PCR; TCRdb's copy has only in-frame clones and lacks some. The sample has hundreds of thousands of clones; roughly 91% are singletons. The source material was PBMCs or T cells enriched from blood (not recorded which). This TCR came from a man aged 40-50 years who had recovered from COVID-19. This rearrangement joins TRBV7-2 to TRBJ2-6, with no clear D. The CDR3 nucleotides are TGTGCCAGCAGCTCCCTCTCTGGGGCCAACGTCCTGACTTTC. This sequence encodes CASSSLSGANVLTF.